The entry below describes one TCR beta chain. Antigen: not known. The record originates from a study of naive and memory T cell subsets. The CDR3 spans 15 residues. Germline V gene lookup returns CDR1 SGHAT and CDR2 FQDESV (reference sequence). V was trimmed by 4 bases and J by 9 bases, leaving 19 bases between them. The SP2 primer and nested alpha and beta constant region primers amplified ligated cDNA in four rounds. Blood and skin TCR RNA was reverse transcribed with alpha and beta constant primers. One entry per CDR3 protein results from TCRdb running MiXCR on the UMI-ligation and nested PCR reads. The table lists roughly 14,000 distinct CDR3 sequences, about 5.5% of them singletons. Regarding treatment: skin biopsy from PPD injection site in Mantoux-positive individual. A UMI-containing oligonucleotide was joined by 3' ligation to the TCR cDNA template. Tuberculin skin test biopsies were taken where PPD was injected in Mantoux-positive people.

Study outcomes and limitations: The RNA method is potentially sensitive to activation and differentiation changes. Higher TCR numbers at tuberculin sites reflect T cell infiltration, per interpretation.

The gene calls are TRBV11-1 and TRBJ2-1; possibly TRBD2 for D (5 bases). The sequence was collected from an adult in good health. The sample was skin, taken from a tuberculin skin test site. Here the CDR3 reads CASSSFHLTGSEQFF. In DNA form, the CDR3 reads TGTGCCAGCAGCTCCTTCCACCTCACGGGGAGTGAGCAGTTCTTC.